The T cell receptor beta chain described here comes from a study of shared clonotypes between healthy human individuals. Looking at the study overall: Three plates were used per donor for CD4 naive, three for CD4 memory, two for CD8 naive and one for CD8 memory.

As regards this clone: Its target is unknown.

Whole-study results and caveats: Rarefaction revealed incomplete sorted-subset sequencing despite large depth.

It was 200 ng DNA, 25,000 to 35,000 T cell genomes, that sorted-subset replicate PCRs used. Profiled with immunoSEQ multiplex PCR; TCRdb holds only in-frame clones, not every one. The data show approximately 500,000 clones, with about 95% seen just once and about 0.064% held by the top ten. In germline, CDR1 is SGHNT, CDR2 YYREEE (reference sequence). The CDR3 runs 16 residues. J was trimmed by 5 bases and V by 0 bases; bases with no gene match: 7. The origin of this receptor is a woman in her twenties or thirties in good health. The sequencing sample was made of naive CD4+ T cells sorted from blood. Subset given: CD45RA+ positively selected. The chain joins TRBV5-4 to TRBJ2-2, with 7 bases aligning to TRBD1. The chain's CDR3 is CASSLDGRGWTGELFF. CDR3 bases: TGTGCCAGCAGCTTGGATGGCAGGGGGTGGACCGGGGAGCTGTTTTTT.